This T cell receptor beta chain was sequenced for a study of hypomethylating agent response in myelodysplastic syndrome. Points from the study as a whole: After treatment, novel clonotypes emerged more in responders, contracted ones more in non-responders.

Repertoires were generated with immunoSEQ multiplex PCR, while TCRdb's copy carries only in-frame clones and drops some. Of some 3,200 clones listed, approximately 80% are singletons. The V end was cut by 0 bases, the J end by 4 bases, with 19 bases between. The CDR3 has 17 amino acids. Germline assignment: CDR1 SGHRS and CDR2 YFSETQ. Worth noting for this clone: Its antigen is still unknown.

V usage is TRBV5-1 and J usage is TRBJ2-5, with D tentatively TRBD2 (7 bases). The receptor was isolated from a human donor with myelodysplastic syndrome. The source was bone marrow, collected before or after starting hypomethylating agent treatment for myelodysplastic syndrome (not recorded which). In nucleotides, the CDR3 is TGCGCCAGCAGCTTGGCGTCGGGGGGACACGTGGGAGAGACCCAGTACTTC. Protein sequence: CASSLASGGHVGETQYF.